Listed below are T cell receptor beta chains from one sample, sequenced in a study of blood T cell repertoires in COVID-19. TCRdb keeps only in-frame clones here, not all; method: immunoSEQ multiplex PCR. Of tens of thousands of clones listed, approximately 80% were seen once; the top ten hold roughly 25%. Sequencing used peripheral blood. The receptors originated from a man in his sixties with acute or convalescent COVID-19. Each CDR3 is given with its conserved first and last residue. Each record gives: D gene, clone size, V gene, CDR3 length, J gene, CDR3 DNA, CDR3 protein. A D gene is named only where the DNA matches it firmly. Rows give clone size only sometimes, using once, few, many, or a class for an expanded clone.

D gene: TRBD2; clone size: NA; V gene: TRBV3-1/TRBV3-2; CDR3 length: 14; J gene: TRBJ2-7; CDR3 DNA: TGTGCCAGCAGCCAATGGGGGGGAGGGAACGAGCAGTACTTC; CDR3 protein: CASSQWGGGNEQYF
D gene: TRBD1; clone size: NA; V gene: TRBV11-2; CDR3 length: 17; J gene: TRBJ1-1; CDR3 DNA: TGTGCCAGCAGCCCGTCGAGGGACAGGGGGCGATTGGCTGAAGCTTTCTTT; CDR3 protein: CASSPSRDRGRLAEAFF
D gene: NA; clone size: NA; V gene: TRBV15; CDR3 length: 14; J gene: TRBJ1-1; CDR3 DNA: TGTGCCACCAGCAGCCTGACAGTGAACACTGAAGCTTTCTTT; CDR3 protein: CATSSLTVNTEAFF
D gene: NA; clone size: NA; V gene: TRBV6-5; CDR3 length: 13; J gene: TRBJ2-4; CDR3 DNA: TGTGCCAGCAGTCAGGGACGGGGAGGCATTCAGTACTTC; CDR3 protein: CASSQGRGGIQYF
D gene: NA; clone size: NA; V gene: TRBV5-5; CDR3 length: 17; J gene: TRBJ2-1; CDR3 DNA: TGTGCCAGCAGCTTGGCCCTGGGCAGGGTCACCTACAATGAGCAGTTCTTC; CDR3 protein: CASSLALGRVTYNEQFF
D gene: NA; clone size: once; V gene: TRBV3-1/TRBV3-2; CDR3 length: 15; J gene: TRBJ1-1; CDR3 DNA: TGTGCCAGCAGCCCCCGGAGGAAGGGCAACACTGAAGCTTTCTTT; CDR3 protein: CASSPRRKGNTEAFF
D gene: NA; clone size: few; V gene: TRBV4-2; CDR3 length: 15; J gene: TRBJ2-7; CDR3 DNA: TGTGCCAGCAGCCAAGAGGACACCTGGACGTGGGAGCAGTACTTC; CDR3 protein: CASSQEDTWTWEQYF
D gene: NA; clone size: NA; V gene: TRBV9; CDR3 length: 14; J gene: TRBJ2-3; CDR3 DNA: TGTGCCAGCAGCGTAGAAATCAGGACAGATACGCAGTATTTT; CDR3 protein: CASSVEIRTDTQYF
D gene: NA; clone size: NA; V gene: TRBV2; CDR3 length: 14; J gene: TRBJ2-2; CDR3 DNA: TGTGCCAGCATCGGGGGGCTAAACACCGGGGAGCTGTTTTTT; CDR3 protein: CASIGGLNTGELFF
D gene: TRBD1; clone size: NA; V gene: TRBV5-4; CDR3 length: 16; J gene: TRBJ2-2; CDR3 DNA: TGTGCCAGCAGCCAAAGACAGGGAACGAACACCGGGGAGCTGTTTTTT; CDR3 protein: CASSQRQGTNTGELFF